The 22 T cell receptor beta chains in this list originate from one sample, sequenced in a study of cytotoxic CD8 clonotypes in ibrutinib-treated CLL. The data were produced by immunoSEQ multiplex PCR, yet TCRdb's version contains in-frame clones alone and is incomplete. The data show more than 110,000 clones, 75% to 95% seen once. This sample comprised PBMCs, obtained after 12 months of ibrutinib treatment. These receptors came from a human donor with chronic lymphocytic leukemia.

CDR3 protein: CASSKGEGVHEQYF. In DNA form, the CDR3 reads TGTGCCAGCAGCAAGGGGGAGGGGGTCCACGAGCAGTACTTC. The chain carries TRBV6-4 and TRBJ2-7, with D perhaps matching TRBD2 (7 bases). Germline CDR1 MRHNA, CDR2 SNTAGT. Trimming removed 6 bases at V and 5 bases at J, with 17 bases between. This CDR3 spans 14 amino acids.

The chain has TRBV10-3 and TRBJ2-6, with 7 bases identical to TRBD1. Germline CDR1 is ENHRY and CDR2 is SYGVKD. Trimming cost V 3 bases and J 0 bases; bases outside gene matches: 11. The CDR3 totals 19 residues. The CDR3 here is CAISDSLTGTGSGANVLTF. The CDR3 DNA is TGTGCCATCAGTGACTCCCTGACAGGGACGGGCTCTGGGGCCAACGTCCTGACTTTC.

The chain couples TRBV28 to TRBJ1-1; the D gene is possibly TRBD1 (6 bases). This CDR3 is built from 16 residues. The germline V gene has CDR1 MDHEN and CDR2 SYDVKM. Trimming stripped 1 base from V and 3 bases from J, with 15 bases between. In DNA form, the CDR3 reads TGTGCCAGCAGTTTATCGGGGGGCATCCGGGACACTGAAGCTTTCTTT. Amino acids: CASSLSGGIRDTEAFF.

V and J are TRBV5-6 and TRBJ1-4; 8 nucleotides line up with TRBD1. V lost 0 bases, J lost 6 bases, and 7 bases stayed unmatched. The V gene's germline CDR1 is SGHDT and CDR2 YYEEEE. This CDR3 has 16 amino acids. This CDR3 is CASSLGQGAEHEKLFF. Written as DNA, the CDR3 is TGTGCCAGCAGCTTGGGGCAGGGGGCGGAACATGAAAAACTGTTTTTT.

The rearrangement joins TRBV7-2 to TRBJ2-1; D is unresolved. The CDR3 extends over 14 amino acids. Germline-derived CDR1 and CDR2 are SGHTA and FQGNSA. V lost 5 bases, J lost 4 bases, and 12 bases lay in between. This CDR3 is CASSPRDGYNEQFF. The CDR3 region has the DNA TGTGCCAGCAGCCCCCGAGATGGATACAATGAGCAGTTCTTC. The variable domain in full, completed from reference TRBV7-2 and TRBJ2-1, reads GAGVSQSPSNKVTEKGKDVELRCDPISGHTALYWYRQSLGQGLEFLIYFQGNSAPDKSGLPSDRFSAERTGGSVSTLTIQRTQQEDSAVYLCASSPRDGYNEQFFGPGTRLTVL.

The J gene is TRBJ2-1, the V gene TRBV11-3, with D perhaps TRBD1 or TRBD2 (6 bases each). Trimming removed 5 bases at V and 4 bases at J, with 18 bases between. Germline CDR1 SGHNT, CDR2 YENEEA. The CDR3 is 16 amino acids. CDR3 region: CASSLSTAGTYNEQFF. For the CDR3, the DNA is TGTGCCAGCAGCCTATCGACGGCGGGGACATACAATGAGCAGTTCTTC.

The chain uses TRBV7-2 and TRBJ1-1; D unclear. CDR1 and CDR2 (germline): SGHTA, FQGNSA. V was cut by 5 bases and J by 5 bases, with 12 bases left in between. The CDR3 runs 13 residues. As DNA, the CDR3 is TGTGCCAGCAGCCCCATGGGAGGAACTGAAGCTTTCTTT. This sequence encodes CASSPMGGTEAFF. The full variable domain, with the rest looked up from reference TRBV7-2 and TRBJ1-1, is GAGVSQSPSNKVTEKGKDVELRCDPISGHTALYWYRQSLGQGLEFLIYFQGNSAPDKSGLPSDRFSAERTGGSVSTLTIQRTQQEDSAVYLCASSPMGGTEAFFGQGTRLTVV.

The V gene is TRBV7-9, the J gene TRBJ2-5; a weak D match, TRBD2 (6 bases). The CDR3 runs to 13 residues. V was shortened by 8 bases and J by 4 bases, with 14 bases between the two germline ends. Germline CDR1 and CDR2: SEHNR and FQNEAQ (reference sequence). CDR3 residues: CASGTLGRETQYF. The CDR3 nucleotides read TGTGCCAGCGGGACTCTTGGGAGAGAGACCCAGTACTTC.

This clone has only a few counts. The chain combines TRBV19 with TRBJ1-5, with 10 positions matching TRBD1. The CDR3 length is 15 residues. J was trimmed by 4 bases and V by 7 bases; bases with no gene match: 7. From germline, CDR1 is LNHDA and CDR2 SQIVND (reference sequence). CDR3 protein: CASISPGQGNQPQHF. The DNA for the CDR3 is TGTGCCAGTATCAGCCCGGGACAGGGGAATCAGCCCCAGCATTTT.

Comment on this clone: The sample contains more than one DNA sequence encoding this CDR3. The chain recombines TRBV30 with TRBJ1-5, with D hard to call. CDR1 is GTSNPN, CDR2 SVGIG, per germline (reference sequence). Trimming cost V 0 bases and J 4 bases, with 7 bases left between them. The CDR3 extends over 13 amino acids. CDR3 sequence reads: CAWSVGSNQPQHF. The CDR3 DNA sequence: TGTGCCTGGAGTGTGGGCTCTAATCAGCCCCAGCATTTT.

The CDR3 nucleotides are TGTGCCAGCAGCTTTGGGGGAGGACGGCCCGATCCAGATACGCAGTATTTT. Protein: CASSFGGGRPDPDTQYF. The chain recombines TRBV7-9 with TRBJ2-3, with a possible D match to TRBD2 (6 bases). The germline V gene has CDR1 SEHNR and CDR2 FQNEAQ (reference sequence). Between the trimmed V and J ends, which lost 3 bases and 4 bases, there was a span of 20 bases. The CDR3 length is 17 residues.

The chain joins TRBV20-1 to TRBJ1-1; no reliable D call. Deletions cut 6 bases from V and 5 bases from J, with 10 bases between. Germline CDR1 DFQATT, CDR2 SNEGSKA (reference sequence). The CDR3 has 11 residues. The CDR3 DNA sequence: TGCAGTGCCACCCTTTGGACTGAAGCTTTCTTT. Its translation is CSATLWTEAFF.

The CDR3, as DNA: TGTGCCAGCAGTGCGGATACAGGCGGCCCCTATGGCTACACCTTC. The encoded protein is CASSADTGGPYGYTF. This chain uses TRBV2 with TRBJ1-2; D possibly corresponds to TRBD1 (5 bases). Germline V gene lookup returns CDR1 SNHLY and CDR2 FYNNEI. Trimming stripped 4 bases from V and 4 bases from J, with 16 bases between. This CDR3 comprises 15 residues.

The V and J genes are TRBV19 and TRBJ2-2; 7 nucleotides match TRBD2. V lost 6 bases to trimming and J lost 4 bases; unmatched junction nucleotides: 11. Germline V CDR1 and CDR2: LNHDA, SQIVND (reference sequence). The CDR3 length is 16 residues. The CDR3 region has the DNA TGTGCCAGTAGAGGACGGCGGGGGTCGGTCACCGGGGAGCTGTTTTTT. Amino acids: CASRGRRGSVTGELFF.

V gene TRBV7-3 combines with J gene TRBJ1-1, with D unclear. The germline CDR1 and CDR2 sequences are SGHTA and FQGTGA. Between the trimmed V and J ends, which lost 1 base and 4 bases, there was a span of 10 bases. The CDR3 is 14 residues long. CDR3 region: CASSLKPGATEAFF. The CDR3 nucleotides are TGTGCCAGCAGCTTAAAACCCGGTGCCACTGAAGCTTTCTTT.

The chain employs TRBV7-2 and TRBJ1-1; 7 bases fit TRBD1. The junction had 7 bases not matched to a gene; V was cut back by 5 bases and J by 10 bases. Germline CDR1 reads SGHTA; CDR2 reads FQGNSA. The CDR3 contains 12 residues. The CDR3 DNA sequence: TGTGCCAGCAGCCCAGACAGGGTGAGAGCTTTCTTT. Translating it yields CASSPDRVRAFF. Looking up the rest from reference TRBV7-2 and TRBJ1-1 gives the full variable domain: GAGVSQSPSNKVTEKGKDVELRCDPISGHTALYWYRQSLGQGLEFLIYFQGNSAPDKSGLPSDRFSAERTGGSVSTLTIQRTQQEDSAVYLCASSPDRVRAFFGQGTRLTVV.

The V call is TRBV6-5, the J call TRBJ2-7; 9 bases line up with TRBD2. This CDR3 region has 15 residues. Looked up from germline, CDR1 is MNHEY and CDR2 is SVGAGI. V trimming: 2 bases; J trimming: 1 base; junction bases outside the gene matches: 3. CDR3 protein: CASSYDLAGSYEQYF. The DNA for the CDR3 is TGTGCCAGCAGTTACGATCTAGCGGGGTCCTACGAGCAGTACTTC.

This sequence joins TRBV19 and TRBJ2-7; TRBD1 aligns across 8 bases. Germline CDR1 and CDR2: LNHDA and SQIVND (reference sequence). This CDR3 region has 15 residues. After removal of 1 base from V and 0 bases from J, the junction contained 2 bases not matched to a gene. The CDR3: CASSIGQGSSYEQYF. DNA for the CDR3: TGTGCCAGTAGTATAGGACAGGGGAGCTCCTACGAGCAGTACTTC.

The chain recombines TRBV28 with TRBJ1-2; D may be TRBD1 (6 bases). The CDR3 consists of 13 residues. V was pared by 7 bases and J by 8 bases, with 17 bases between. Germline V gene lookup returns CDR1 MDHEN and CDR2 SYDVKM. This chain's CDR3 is CASIFRGGAGYTF. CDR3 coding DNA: TGTGCCAGCATATTTCGAGGGGGGGCCGGCTACACCTTC.

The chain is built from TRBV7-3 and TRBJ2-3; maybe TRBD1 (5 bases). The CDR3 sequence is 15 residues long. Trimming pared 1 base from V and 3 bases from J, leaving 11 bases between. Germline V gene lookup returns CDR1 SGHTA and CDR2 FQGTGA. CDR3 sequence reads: CASSLNAGLTDTQYF. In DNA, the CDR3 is TGTGCCAGCAGCTTAAATGCAGGGTTGACAGATACGCAGTATTTT.

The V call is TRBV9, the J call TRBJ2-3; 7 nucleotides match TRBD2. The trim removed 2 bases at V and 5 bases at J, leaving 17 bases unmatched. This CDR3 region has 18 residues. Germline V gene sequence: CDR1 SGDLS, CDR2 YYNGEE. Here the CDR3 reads CASSVNPERESSGDTQYF. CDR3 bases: TGTGCCAGCAGCGTGAACCCCGAACGAGAGTCTAGCGGAGATACGCAGTATTTT.

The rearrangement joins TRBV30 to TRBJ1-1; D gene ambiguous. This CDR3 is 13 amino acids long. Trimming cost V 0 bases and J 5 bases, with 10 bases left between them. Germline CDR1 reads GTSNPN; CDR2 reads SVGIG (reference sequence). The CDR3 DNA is TGTGCCTGGAGTGTAGCATACTGGACTGAAGCTTTCTTT. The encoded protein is CAWSVAYWTEAFF.